Listed here are 3 T cell receptor beta chains from one sample, sequenced in a study of shared clonotypes between healthy human individuals. Here immunoSEQ multiplex PCR was the method, and the copy in TCRdb shows in-frame clones only, minus some. The sample contains 2.3 million or so clones, 80% to 95% of which appear only once. Sequenced: naive CD4+ T cells from PBMCs. As for subset: CD45RA+ positively selected. These receptors were collected from a man younger than 30 in good health. Some clones in this sample may be carry-over from other donors' samples.

The gene calls are TRBV5-1 and TRBJ2-1, with a tentative D call TRBD2 (6 bases). This CDR3 comprises 13 residues. In germline, CDR1 is SGHRS, CDR2 YFSETQ. With 1 base removed from V and 7 bases from J, the gap between germline ends came to 9 bases. CDR3 protein: CASSLLGGNEQFF. For the CDR3, the DNA is TGCGCCAGCAGCTTGCTTGGGGGGAATGAGCAGTTCTTC.

This chain uses TRBV7-2 with TRBJ2-3; D is ambiguous. This CDR3 has 14 amino acids. Trimming left V 0 bases short and J 2 bases short, with 6 bases between. CDR1 is SGHTA, CDR2 FQGNSA, per germline. The CDR3 bases are TGTGCCAGCAGCTTAGCTAGACCCACAGATACGCAGTATTTT. Its protein is CASSLARPTDTQYF.

The CDR3, as DNA: TGTGCCAGCAGGTGGGGGACCTACAATGAGCAGTTCTTC. Its translation: CASRWGTYNEQFF. This chain uses TRBV5-6 with TRBJ2-1; D may match TRBD1 or TRBD2 (5 bases each). V lost 5 bases to trimming and J lost 2 bases, with 8 bases between them. The V gene's germline CDR1 is SGHDT and CDR2 YYEEEE. The CDR3 extends over 13 amino acids.